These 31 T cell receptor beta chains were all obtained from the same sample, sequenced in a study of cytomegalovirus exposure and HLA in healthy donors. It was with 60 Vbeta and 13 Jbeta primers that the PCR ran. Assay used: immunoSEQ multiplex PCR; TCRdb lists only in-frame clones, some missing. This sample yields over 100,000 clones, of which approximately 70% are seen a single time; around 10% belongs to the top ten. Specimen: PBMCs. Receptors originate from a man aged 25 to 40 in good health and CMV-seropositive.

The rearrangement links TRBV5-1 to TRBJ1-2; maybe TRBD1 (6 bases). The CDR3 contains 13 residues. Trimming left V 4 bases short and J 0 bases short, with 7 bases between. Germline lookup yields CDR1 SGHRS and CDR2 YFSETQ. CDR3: CASSGQSNYGYTF. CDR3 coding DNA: TGCGCCAGCAGCGGACAGTCTAACTATGGCTACACCTTC.

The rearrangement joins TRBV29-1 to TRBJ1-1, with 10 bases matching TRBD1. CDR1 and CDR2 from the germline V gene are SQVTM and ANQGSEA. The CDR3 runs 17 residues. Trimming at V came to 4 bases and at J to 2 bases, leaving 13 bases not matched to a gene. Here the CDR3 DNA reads TGCAGCGTTGTCGAGACAGGGGGCACCACCGTTAACACTGAAGCTTTCTTT. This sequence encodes CSVVETGGTTVNTEAFF.

The CDR3 bases are TGTGCCAGCAGTACGGGGACATCCTACAATGAGCAGTTCTTC. Residues: CASSTGTSYNEQFF. The J gene is TRBJ2-1, the V gene TRBV27; weak D call: TRBD1 (6 bases). The V gene's germline CDR1 is MNHEY and CDR2 SMNVEV (reference sequence). The length of the CDR3 is 14 residues. Trimming took 5 bases from V and 1 from J, leaving 9 bases between them.

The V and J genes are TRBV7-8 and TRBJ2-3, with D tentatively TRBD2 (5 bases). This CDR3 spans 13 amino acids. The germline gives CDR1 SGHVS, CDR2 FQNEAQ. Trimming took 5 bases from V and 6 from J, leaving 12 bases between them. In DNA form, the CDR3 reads TGTGCCAGCAGCCGGACTCGGAGCGATACGCAGTATTTT. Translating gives CASSRTRSDTQYF.

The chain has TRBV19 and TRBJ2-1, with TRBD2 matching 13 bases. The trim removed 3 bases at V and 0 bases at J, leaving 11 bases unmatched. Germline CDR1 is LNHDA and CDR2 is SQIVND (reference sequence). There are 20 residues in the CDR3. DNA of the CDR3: TGTGCCAGTAGTATTTTTCCGGGACTAGCGGGACAAAGCTCCTACAATGAGCAGTTCTTC. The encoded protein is CASSIFPGLAGQSSYNEQFF.

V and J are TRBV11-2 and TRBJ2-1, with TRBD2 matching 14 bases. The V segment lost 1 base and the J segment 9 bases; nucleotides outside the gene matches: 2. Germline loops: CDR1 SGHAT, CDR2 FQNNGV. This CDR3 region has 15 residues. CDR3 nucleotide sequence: TGTGCCAGCAGCTTAGGACTAGCGGGGGGGCCTGAGCAGTTCTTC. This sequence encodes CASSLGLAGGPEQFF.

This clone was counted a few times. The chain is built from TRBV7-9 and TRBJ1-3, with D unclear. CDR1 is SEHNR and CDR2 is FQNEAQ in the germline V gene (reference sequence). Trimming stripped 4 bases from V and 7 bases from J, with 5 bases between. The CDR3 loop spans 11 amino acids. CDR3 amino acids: CASSSENTIYF. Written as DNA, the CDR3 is TGTGCCAGCAGCTCCGAGAACACCATATATTTT.

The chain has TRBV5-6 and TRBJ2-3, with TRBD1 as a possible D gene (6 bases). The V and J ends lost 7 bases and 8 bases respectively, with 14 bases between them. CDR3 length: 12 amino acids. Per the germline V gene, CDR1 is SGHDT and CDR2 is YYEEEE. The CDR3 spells CASATGSGTQYF. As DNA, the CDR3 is TGTGCCAGCGCGACAGGTTCGGGTACGCAGTATTTT.

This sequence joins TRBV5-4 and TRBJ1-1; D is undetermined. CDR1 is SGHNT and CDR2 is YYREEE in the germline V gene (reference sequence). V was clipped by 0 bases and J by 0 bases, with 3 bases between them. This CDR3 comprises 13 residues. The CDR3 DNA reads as TGTGCCAGCAGCTTGGGTATGAACACTGAAGCTTTCTTT. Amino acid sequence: CASSLGMNTEAFF.

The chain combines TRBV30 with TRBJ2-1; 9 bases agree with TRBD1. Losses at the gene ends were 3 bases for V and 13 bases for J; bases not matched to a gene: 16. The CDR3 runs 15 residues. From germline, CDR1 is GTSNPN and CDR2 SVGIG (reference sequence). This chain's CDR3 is CAWRFRDRDSGPQFF. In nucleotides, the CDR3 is TGTGCCTGGAGATTTAGGGACAGGGATTCTGGCCCCCAGTTCTTC.

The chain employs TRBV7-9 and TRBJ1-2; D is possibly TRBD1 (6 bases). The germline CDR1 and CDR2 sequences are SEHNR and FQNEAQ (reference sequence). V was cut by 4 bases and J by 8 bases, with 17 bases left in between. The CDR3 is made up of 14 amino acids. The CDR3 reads CASSSPTGLGGYTF. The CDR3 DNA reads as TGTGCCAGCAGCTCGCCGACAGGCCTAGGGGGCTACACCTTC.

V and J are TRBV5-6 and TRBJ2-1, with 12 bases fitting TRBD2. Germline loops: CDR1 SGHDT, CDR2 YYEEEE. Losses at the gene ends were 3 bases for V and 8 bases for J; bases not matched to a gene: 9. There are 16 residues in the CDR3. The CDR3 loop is CASSSPLTSGSDEQFF. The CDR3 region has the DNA TGTGCCAGCAGCTCACCACTGACTAGCGGGAGCGATGAGCAGTTCTTC.

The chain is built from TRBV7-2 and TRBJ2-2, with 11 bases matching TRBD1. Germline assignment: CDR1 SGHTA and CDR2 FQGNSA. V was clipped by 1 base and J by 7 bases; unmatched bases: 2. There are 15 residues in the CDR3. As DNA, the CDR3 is TGTGCCAGCAGCTTAGGGGACAGGGGGTTCGGGGAGCTGTTTTTT. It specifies CASSLGDRGFGELFF.

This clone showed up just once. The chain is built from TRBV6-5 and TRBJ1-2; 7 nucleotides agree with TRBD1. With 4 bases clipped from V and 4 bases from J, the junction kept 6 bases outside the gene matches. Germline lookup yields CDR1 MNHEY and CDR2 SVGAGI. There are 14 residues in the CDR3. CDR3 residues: CASSSGTELYGYTF. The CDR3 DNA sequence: TGTGCCAGCAGTTCCGGGACAGAGCTCTATGGCTACACCTTC.

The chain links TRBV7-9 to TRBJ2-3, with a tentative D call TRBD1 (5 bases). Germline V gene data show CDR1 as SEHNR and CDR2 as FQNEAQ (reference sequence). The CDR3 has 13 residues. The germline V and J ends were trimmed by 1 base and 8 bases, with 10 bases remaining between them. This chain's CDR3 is CASSLEQGGTQYF. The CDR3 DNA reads TGTGCCAGCAGCTTAGAGCAGGGCGGTACGCAGTATTTT.

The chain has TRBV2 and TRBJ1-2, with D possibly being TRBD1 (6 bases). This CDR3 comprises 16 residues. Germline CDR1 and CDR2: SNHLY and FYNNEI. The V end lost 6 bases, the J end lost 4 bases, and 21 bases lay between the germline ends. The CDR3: CASSIRQDGPIYGYTF. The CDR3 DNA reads TGTGCCAGCAGCATTAGACAGGATGGTCCTATCTATGGCTACACCTTC.

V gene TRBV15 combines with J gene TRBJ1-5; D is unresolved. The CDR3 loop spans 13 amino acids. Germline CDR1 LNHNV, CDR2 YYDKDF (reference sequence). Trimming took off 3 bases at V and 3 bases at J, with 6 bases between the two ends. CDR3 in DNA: TGTGCCACCAGCAGCAGTCTCAATCAGCCCCAGCATTTT. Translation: CATSSSLNQPQHF.

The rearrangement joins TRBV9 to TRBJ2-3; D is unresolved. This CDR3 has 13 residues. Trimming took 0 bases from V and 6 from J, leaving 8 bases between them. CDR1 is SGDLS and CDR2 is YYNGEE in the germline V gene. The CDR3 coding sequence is TGTGCCAGCAGCGTAGTCCTCGGGGATACGCAGTATTTT. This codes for CASSVVLGDTQYF.

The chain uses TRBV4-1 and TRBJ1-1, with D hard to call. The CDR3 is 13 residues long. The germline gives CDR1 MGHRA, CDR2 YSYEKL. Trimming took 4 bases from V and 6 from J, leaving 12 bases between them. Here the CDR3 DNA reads TGCGCCAGCAGCCTCAAAGGAGCGGCTGAAGCTTTCTTT. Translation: CASSLKGAAEAFF.

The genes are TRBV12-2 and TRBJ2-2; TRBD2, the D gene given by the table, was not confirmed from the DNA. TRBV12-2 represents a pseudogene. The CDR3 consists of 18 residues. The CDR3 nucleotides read TGTGCAAGTCGCTTAGCCGATCTCGGGACTCCGAACACCGGGGAGCTGTTTTTT. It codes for CASRLADLGTPNTGELFF.

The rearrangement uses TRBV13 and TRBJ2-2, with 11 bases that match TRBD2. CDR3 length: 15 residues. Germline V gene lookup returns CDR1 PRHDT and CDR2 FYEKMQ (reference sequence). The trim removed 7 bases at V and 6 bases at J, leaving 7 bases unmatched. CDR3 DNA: TGTGCCAGCACGGTTCTAGCGGGAGGATCCGGGGAGCTGTTTTTT. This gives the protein CASTVLAGGSGELFF. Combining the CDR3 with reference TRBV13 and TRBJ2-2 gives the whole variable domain AAGVIQSPRHLIKEKRETATLKCYPIPRHDTVYWYQQGPGQDPQFLISFYEKMQSDKGSIPDRFSAQQFSDYHSELNMSSLELGDSALYFCASTVLAGGSGELFFGEGSRLTVL.

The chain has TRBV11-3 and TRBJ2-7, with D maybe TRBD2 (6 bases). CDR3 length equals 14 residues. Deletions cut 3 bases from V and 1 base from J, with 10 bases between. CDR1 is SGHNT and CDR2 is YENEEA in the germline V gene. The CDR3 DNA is TGTGCCAGCAGCTTGGGGGGAGGATCCTACGAGCAGTACTTC. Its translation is CASSLGGGSYEQYF.

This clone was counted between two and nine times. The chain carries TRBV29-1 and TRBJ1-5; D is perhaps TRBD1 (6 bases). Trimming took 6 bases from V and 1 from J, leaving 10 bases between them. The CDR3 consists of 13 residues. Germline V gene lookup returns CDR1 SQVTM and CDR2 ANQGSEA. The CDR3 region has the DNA TGCAGCGTATCTAGGGGGAGCAATCAGCCCCAGCATTTT. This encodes CSVSRGSNQPQHF.

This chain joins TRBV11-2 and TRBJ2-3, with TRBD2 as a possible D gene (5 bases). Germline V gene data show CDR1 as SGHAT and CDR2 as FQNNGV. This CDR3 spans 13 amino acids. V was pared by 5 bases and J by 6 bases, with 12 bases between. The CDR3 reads CASSPPWRDTQYF. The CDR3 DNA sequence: TGTGCCAGCAGCCCGCCTTGGAGGGATACGCAGTATTTT.

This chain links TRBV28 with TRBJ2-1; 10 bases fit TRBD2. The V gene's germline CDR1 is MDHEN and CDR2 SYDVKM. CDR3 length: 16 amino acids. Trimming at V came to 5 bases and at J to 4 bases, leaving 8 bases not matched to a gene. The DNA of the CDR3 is TGTGCCAGCAGTCCGCCGACTAGCGGGTTGTACAATGAGCAGTTCTTC. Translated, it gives CASSPPTSGLYNEQFF.

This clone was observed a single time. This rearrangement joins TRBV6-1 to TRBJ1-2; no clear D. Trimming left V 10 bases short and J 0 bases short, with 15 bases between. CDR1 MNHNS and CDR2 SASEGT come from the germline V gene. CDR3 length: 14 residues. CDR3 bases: TGTGCCACCGTGGAGGACGTCCCTAACTATGGCTACACCTTC. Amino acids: CATVEDVPNYGYTF.

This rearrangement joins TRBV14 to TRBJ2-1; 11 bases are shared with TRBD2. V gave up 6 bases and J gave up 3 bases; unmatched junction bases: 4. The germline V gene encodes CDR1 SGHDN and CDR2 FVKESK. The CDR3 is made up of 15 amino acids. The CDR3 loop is CASRDTSGSYNEQFF. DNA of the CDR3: TGTGCCAGCAGAGACACTAGCGGGAGCTACAATGAGCAGTTCTTC.

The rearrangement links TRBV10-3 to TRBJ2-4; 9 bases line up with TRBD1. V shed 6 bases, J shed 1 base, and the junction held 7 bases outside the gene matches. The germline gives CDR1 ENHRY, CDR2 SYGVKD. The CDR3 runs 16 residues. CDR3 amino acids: CAISVGQGRAKNIQYF. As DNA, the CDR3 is TGTGCCATCAGCGTGGGACAGGGCCGGGCCAAAAACATTCAGTACTTC.

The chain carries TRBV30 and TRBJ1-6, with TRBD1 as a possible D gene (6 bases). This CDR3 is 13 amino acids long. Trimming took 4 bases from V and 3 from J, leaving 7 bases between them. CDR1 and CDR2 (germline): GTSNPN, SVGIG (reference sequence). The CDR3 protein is CAWKDSYNSPLHF. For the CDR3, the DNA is TGTGCCTGGAAGGACAGCTATAATTCACCCCTCCACTTT.

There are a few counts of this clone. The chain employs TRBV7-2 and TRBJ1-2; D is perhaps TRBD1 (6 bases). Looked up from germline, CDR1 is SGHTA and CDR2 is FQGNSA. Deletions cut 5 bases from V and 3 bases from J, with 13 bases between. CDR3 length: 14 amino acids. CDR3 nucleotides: TGTGCCAGCAGCCCACCCTGGACAGACTATGGCTACACCTTC. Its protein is CASSPPWTDYGYTF.

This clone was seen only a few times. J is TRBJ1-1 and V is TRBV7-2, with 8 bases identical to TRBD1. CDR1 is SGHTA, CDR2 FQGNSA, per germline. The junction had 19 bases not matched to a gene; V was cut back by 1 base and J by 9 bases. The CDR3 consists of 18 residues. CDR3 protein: CASSLVGGQGLATLKAFF. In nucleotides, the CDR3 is TGTGCCAGCAGCTTAGTCGGCGGACAGGGCCTGGCAACACTGAAAGCTTTCTTT.